This T cell receptor beta chain is from a study of T-cell memory formation after mild COVID-19. About the research overall: TCR clusters largely stayed donor specific. Study-level findings and limits: Chiefly within CM and EM were the contracting CD4+ clones; CD8+ ones were within EMRA.

Via MiXCR, TCRdb re-called the 5' RACE reads, giving one row per CDR3 protein. This sample has fewer than 350,000 distinct CDR3 sequences; approximately 18% occur once, and the top ten carry 20% to 25%. The V end was cut by 4 bases, the J end by 4 bases, with 8 bases between. The germline gives CDR1 SGHTA, CDR2 FQGNSA. The CDR3 covers 13 residues. This clonotype was seen a few times. Its antigen is as yet unknown. Sequenced: PBMCs or a T cell subset sorted from them (not recorded which). The chain employs TRBV7-2 and TRBJ1-3, with D uncertain. The TCR originated in a man aged 18-30 years who had mild COVID-19 (a few samples of this study predate the infection). Cell type and time point are not known. This CDR3 reads CASSSGVGNTIYF. In DNA, the CDR3 is TGTGCCAGCAGCTCCGGCGTCGGAAACACCATATATTTT.